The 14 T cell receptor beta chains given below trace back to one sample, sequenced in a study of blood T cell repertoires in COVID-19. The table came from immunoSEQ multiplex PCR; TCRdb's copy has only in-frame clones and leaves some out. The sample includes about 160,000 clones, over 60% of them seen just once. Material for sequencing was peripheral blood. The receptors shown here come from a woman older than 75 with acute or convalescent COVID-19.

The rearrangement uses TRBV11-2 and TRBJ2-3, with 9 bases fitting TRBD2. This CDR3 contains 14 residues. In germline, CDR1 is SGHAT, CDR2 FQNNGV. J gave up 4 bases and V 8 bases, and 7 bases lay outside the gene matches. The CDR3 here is CASRAGGKADTQYF. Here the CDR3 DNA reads TGTGCCAGCCGGGCGGGGGGGAAGGCAGATACGCAGTATTTT. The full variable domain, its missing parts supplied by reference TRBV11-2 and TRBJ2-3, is EAGVAQSPRYKIIEKRQSVAFWCNPISGHATLYWYQQILGQGPKLLIQFQNNGVVDDSQLPKDRFSAERLKGVDSTLKIQPAKLEDSAVYLCASRAGGKADTQYFGPGTRLTVL.

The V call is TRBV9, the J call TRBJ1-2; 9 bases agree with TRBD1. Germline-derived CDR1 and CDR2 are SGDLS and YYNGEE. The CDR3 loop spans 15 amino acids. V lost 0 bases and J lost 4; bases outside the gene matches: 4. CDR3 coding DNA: TGTGCCAGCAGCGTAGATGGGACAGGGAGCTATGGCTACACCTTC. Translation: CASSVDGTGSYGYTF.

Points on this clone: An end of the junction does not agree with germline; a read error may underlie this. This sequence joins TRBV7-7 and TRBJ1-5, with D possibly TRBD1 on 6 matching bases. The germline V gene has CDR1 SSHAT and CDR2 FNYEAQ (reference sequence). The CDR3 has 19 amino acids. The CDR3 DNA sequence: TGTGCTAGCAGCCGGACTAGAGGGGACACATTTGATAGCAATCAGCCCCAGCATTTT. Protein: CASSRTRGDTFDSNQPQHF.

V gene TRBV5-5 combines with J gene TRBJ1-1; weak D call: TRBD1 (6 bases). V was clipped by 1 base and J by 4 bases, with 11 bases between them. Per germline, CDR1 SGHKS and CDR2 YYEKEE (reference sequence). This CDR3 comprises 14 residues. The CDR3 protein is CASSLQGSRTEAFF. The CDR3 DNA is TGTGCCAGCAGCTTGCAGGGGTCACGCACTGAAGCTTTCTTT. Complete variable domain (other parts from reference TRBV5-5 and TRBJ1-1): DAGVTQSPTHLIKTRGQQVTLRCSPISGHKSVSWYQQVLGQGPQFIFQYYEKEERGRGNFPDRFSARQFPNYSSELNVNALLLGDSALYLCASSLQGSRTEAFFGQGTRLTVV.

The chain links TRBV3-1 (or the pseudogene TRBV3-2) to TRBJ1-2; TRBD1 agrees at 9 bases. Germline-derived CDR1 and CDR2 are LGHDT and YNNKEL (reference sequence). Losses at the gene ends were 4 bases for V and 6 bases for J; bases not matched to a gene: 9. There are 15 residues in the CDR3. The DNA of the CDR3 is TGTGCCAGCAGCCCGTATGGGACAGGGTATGATGGCTACACCTTC. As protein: CASSPYGTGYDGYTF.

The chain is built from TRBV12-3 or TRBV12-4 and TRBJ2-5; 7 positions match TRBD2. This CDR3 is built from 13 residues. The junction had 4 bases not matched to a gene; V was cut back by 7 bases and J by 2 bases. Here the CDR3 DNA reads TGTGCCAGCATCCTTAGCGGGCAAGAGACCCAGTACTTC. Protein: CASILSGQETQYF.

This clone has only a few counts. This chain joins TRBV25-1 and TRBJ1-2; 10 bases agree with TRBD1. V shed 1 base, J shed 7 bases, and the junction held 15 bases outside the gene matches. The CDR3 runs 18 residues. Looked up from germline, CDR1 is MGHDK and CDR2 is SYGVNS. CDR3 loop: CASSESPGQGTPRRGYTF. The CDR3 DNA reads TGTGCCAGCAGTGAATCCCCGGGACAGGGGACACCCCGACGTGGCTACACCTTC.

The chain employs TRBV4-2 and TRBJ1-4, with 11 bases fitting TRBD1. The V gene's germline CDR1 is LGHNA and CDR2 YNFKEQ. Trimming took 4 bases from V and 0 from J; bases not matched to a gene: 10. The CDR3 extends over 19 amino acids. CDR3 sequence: CASSPSPGTGGSTNEKLFF. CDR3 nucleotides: TGTGCCAGCAGCCCGAGTCCCGGGACAGGGGGTTCAACTAATGAAAAACTGTTTTTT.

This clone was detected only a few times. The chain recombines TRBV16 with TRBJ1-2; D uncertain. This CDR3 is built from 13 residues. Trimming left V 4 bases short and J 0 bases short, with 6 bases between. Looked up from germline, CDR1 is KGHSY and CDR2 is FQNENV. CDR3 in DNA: TGTGCCAGCAGCCCCCGGTCTAACTATGGCTACACCTTC. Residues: CASSPRSNYGYTF.

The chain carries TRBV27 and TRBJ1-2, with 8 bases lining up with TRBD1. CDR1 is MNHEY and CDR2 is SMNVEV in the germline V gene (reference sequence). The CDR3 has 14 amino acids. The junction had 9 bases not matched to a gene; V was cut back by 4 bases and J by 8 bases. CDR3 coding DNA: TGTGCCAGCAGTTCAAGGACAGGGAGTCAGGGCTACACCTTC. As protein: CASSSRTGSQGYTF.

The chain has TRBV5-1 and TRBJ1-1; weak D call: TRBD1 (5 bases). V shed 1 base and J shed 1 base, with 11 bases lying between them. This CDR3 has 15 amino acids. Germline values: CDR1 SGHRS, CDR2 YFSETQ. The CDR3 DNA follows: TGCGCCAGCAGCTTGATAGCAGGGCCGAACACTGAAGCTTTCTTT. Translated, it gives CASSLIAGPNTEAFF.

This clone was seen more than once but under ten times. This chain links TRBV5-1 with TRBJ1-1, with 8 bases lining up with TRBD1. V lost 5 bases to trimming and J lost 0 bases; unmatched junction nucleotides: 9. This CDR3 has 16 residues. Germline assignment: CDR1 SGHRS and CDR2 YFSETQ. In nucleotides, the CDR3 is TGCGCCAGCAGACTTTTGGCAGGGGGCATGAACACTGAAGCTTTCTTT. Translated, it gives CASRLLAGGMNTEAFF.

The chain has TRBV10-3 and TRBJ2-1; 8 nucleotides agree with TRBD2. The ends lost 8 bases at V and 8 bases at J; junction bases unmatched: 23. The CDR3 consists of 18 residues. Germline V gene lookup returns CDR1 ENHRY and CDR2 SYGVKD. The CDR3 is CAIQRRAVGSGTEDEQFF. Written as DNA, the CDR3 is TGTGCCATCCAACGCCGCGCAGTGGGTAGCGGGACCGAGGATGAGCAGTTCTTC.

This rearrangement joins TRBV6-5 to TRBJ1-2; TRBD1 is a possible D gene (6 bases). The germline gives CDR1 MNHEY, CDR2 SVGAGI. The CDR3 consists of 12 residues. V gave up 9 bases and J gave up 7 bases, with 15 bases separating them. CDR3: CASTQGLGGYTF. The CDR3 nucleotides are TGTGCCAGTACCCAGGGGTTGGGTGGCTACACCTTC.